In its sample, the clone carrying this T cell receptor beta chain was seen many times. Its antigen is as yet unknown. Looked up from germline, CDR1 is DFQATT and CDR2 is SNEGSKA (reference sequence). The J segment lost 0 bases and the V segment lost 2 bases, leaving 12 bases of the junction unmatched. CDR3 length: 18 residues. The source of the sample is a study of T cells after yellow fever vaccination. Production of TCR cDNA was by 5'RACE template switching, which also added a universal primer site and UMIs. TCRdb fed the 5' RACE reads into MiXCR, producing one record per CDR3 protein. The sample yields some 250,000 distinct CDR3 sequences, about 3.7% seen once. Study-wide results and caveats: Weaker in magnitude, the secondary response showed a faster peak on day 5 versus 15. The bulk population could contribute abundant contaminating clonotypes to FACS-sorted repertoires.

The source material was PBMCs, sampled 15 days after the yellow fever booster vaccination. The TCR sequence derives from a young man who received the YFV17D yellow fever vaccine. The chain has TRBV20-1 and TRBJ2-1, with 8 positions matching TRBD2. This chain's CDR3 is CSARRVVAGRSSYNEQFF. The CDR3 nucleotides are TGCAGTGCTAGACGTGTCGTAGCGGGAAGGAGCTCCTACAATGAGCAGTTCTTC.